Presented here are 15 T cell receptor beta chains from one specimen sequenced in a study of blood T cell repertoires in COVID-19. The method was immunoSEQ multiplex PCR; TCRdb's version includes in-frame clones alone and lacks a portion of them. The sample shows over 250,000 clones, about 80% of them seen only once. The material sequenced was PBMCs or T cells enriched from blood (not recorded which). The source is a man aged 25-45 years with acute COVID-19.

This chain uses TRBV25-1 with TRBJ2-5, with D possibly TRBD1 on 6 matching bases. From germline, CDR1 is MGHDK and CDR2 SYGVNS. The CDR3 runs to 16 residues. Trimming shortened V by 7 bases and J by 4 bases, and 22 bases separated the two germline ends. CDR3 nucleotides: TGTGCCAGCACCCCGACCGACAGGCGGTTTGTAGAGACCCAGTACTTC. Protein: CASTPTDRRFVETQYF.

The rearrangement links TRBV7-9 to TRBJ2-3, with D unresolved. The V and J ends lost 5 bases and 0 bases respectively, with 6 bases between them. The germline V gene encodes CDR1 SEHNR and CDR2 FQNEAQ (reference sequence). The CDR3 loop spans 13 amino acids. The CDR3 sequence is CASSLLSTDTQYF. For the CDR3, the DNA is TGTGCCAGCAGCCTCCTTAGCACAGATACGCAGTATTTT.

The genes are TRBV6-1 and TRBJ2-2; 8 nucleotides line up with TRBD1. The junction had 8 bases not matched to a gene; V was cut back by 2 bases and J by 6 bases. CDR1 is MNHNS and CDR2 is SASEGT in the germline V gene. The CDR3 spans 16 residues. The CDR3 coding sequence is TGTGCCAGCAGTGAACGGACAGGGATAAGGGCCGGGGAGCTGTTTTTT. Translation gives CASSERTGIRAGELFF.

J is TRBJ2-1 and V is TRBV19; D is possibly TRBD1 (6 bases). CDR3 length: 14 residues. Germline CDR1 reads LNHDA; CDR2 reads SQIVND (reference sequence). The V gene lost 5 bases and the J gene lost 7 bases, with 15 bases spanning the gap. CDR3 loop: CASSPGRGFNEQFF. As DNA, the CDR3 is TGTGCCAGTAGTCCCGGCAGGGGTTTTAATGAGCAGTTCTTC.

This chain uses TRBV7-9 with TRBJ1-2; D unresolved. The CDR3 is 13 residues long. The V gene lost 1 base and the J gene lost 4 bases, with 7 bases spanning the gap. Per the germline V gene, CDR1 is SEHNR and CDR2 is FQNEAQ (reference sequence). The CDR3 DNA reads as TGTGCCAGCAGCTTAGGAGGGAGCTATGGCTACACCTTC. It yields the protein CASSLGGSYGYTF.

J is TRBJ1-4 and V is TRBV5-1; D might be TRBD1 (5 bases). CDR1 and CDR2 (germline): SGHRS, YFSETQ. V lost 0 bases and J lost 4, with 16 bases in between. This CDR3 is built from 17 residues. The CDR3 coding sequence is TGCGCCAGCAGCTTGGGAATCGACAGACGCGTTAATGAAAAACTGTTTTTT. The encoded protein is CASSLGIDRRVNEKLFF.

The chain couples TRBV4-1 to TRBJ2-5; the D gene is possibly TRBD2 (6 bases). The CDR3 is 16 residues long. Trimming pared 4 bases from V and 2 bases from J, leaving 17 bases between. Germline V CDR1 and CDR2: MGHRA, YSYEKL. In DNA, the CDR3 is TGCGCCAGCAGCCCCAGCATGTGGGGGGTGCAAGAGACCCAGTACTTC. It specifies CASSPSMWGVQETQYF.

The chain is built from TRBV10-3 and TRBJ2-1; TRBD2 is a possible D gene (6 bases). V was pared by 0 bases and J by 9 bases, with 12 bases between. CDR1 is ENHRY, CDR2 SYGVKD, per germline. There are 14 residues in the CDR3. The CDR3: CAISESEQGGEQFF. The CDR3, as DNA: TGTGCCATCAGTGAGTCGGAGCAGGGAGGTGAGCAGTTCTTC.

The rearrangement joins TRBV5-1 to TRBJ2-5; TRBD1 aligns across 10 bases. The CDR3 consists of 16 residues. Trimming removed 4 bases from V and 4 bases from J; junction bases left unmatched: 10. Germline loops: CDR1 SGHRS, CDR2 YFSETQ. CDR3 residues: CASSPQTGGGRETQYF. The DNA of the CDR3 is TGCGCCAGCAGCCCCCAGACAGGGGGCGGTCGAGAGACCCAGTACTTC.

This clone was counted a single time. The J gene is TRBJ2-3, the V gene TRBV11-3; 9 nucleotides line up with TRBD2. The ends lost 0 bases at V and 8 bases at J; junction bases unmatched: 6. Germline V lookup: CDR1 SGHNT, CDR2 YENEEA. The CDR3 length is 15 residues. CDR3 bases: TGTGCCAGCAGCTTAGATTTGACTAGCGGTAGTACGCAGTATTTT. Translated: CASSLDLTSGSTQYF.

The chain is built from TRBV9 and TRBJ1-1; 7 nucleotides align to TRBD1. Trimming at V came to 0 bases and at J to 1 base, leaving 9 bases not matched to a gene. There are 17 residues in the CDR3. CDR1 is SGDLS and CDR2 is YYNGEE in the germline V gene. The CDR3 region is CASSVELLRQGNTEAFF. CDR3 bases: TGTGCCAGCAGCGTAGAACTCTTGCGACAGGGGAACACTGAAGCTTTCTTT.

This clone was detected a few times. CDR3 DNA sequence: TGTGCCACCAGCCCGAACAGGGGCAATCAGCCCCAGCATTTT. Its protein product is CATSPNRGNQPQHF. The V gene is TRBV15, the J gene TRBJ1-5, with a weak D call TRBD1 (6 bases). V was trimmed by 5 bases and J by 2 bases, leaving 10 bases between them. Germline assignment: CDR1 LNHNV and CDR2 YYDKDF (reference sequence). CDR3 length: 14 amino acids.

V and J are TRBV29-1 and TRBJ1-1; D gene ambiguous. The CDR3 runs 13 residues. From germline, CDR1 is SQVTM and CDR2 ANQGSEA. Trimming took off 4 bases at V and 4 bases at J, with 13 bases between the two ends. The CDR3 nucleotides are TGCAGCGTTGCACGAGGTGGAAGCACTGAAGCTTTCTTT. Amino acid sequence: CSVARGGSTEAFF.

Here the CDR3 reads CASSPTLGLNTEAFF. Here the CDR3 DNA reads TGTGCCAGTAGTCCAACCCTAGGATTGAACACTGAAGCTTTCTTT. The chain combines TRBV19 with TRBJ1-1, with no clear D. CDR1 and CDR2 (germline): LNHDA, SQIVND (reference sequence). Trimming cost V 5 bases and J 0 bases, with 13 bases left between them. The CDR3 spans 15 residues.

This chain links TRBV7-6 with TRBJ2-4; TRBD2 matches at 7 bases. The CDR3 spans 16 residues. Germline assignment: CDR1 SGHVS and CDR2 FNYEAQ. The trim removed 0 bases at V and 4 bases at J, leaving 6 bases unmatched. CDR3 loop: CASSLAGGSTKNIQYF. The CDR3 DNA reads TGTGCCAGCAGCTTAGCGGGCGGGAGTACTAAAAACATTCAGTACTTC.